These 8 T cell receptor beta chains originate from one sample sequenced in a study of T cell responses to AZD1222 COVID-19 vaccine (dated by TCRdb to the early 2020s). Receptors were amplified or captured by the immunoSEQ multiplex PCR assay. The immuneACCESS repertoire file appears here via TCRdb, limited to in-frame rearrangements. These files lack a portion of the clones; in checked studies, under half of the deficit traces to unresolved V genes, and the cause of the others is not known. The table for this sample lists roughly 93,000 clones; roughly nine tenths of them were counted only once. The top ten clonotypes cover approximately 5.3% of the sample. This specimen's time point label, per the study, means: about 28 days (+/-7) after the second vaccine dose. The sample was peripheral blood, taken 28 days after the second AZD1222 dose. Source of these receptors: an adult who received the AZD1222 COVID-19 vaccine.

The chain has TRBV3-1 (or the pseudogene TRBV3-2) and TRBJ2-4; the D gene is possibly TRBD2 (6 bases). V was trimmed by 4 bases and J by 8 bases, leaving 9 bases between them. Germline CDR1 reads LGHDT; CDR2 reads YNNKEL (reference sequence). The CDR3 spans 12 residues. The CDR3 spells CASSPWGDIQYF. The CDR3 bases are TGTGCCAGCAGCCCTTGGGGGGACATTCAGTACTTC.

This sequence joins TRBV18 and TRBJ2-7, with D hard to call. CDR1 is KGHSH and CDR2 is LQKENI in the germline V gene. The CDR3 contains 13 residues. V was clipped by 2 bases and J by 0 bases, with 5 bases between them. CDR3 nucleotide sequence: TGTGCCAGCTCACCAGCGACCTCCTACGAGCAGTACTTC. Protein product: CASSPATSYEQYF.

This chain joins TRBV21-1 and TRBJ1-6; the D call in the table, TRBD1, was not verified against the DNA. TRBV21-1 is noted as a pseudogene. The length of the CDR3 is 18 residues. CDR3 DNA: TGTGCCAGCATCCCAATAGGGACACCCAGCTCCTATAATTCACCCCTCCACTTT. Encoded protein: CASIPIGTPSSYNSPLHF.

In this sample, this clone turned up once. The rearrangement joins TRBV12-5 to TRBJ1-3; unclear D gene. Germline V gene sequence: CDR1 LGHNT, CDR2 FRNRAP. The ends were cut back, 3 bases at V and 0 bases at J, with 12 bases in the middle. The CDR3 runs 16 residues. In nucleotides, the CDR3 is TGTGCTAGTGGTTTAGCCCCACAGCGCTCTGGAAACACCATATATTTT. It yields the protein CASGLAPQRSGNTIYF.

The J gene is TRBJ1-1, the V gene TRBV9; D is uncertain. V was shortened by 0 bases and J by 7 bases, with 13 bases between the two germline ends. Germline V gives CDR1 SGDLS, CDR2 YYNGEE. This CDR3 has 14 amino acids. CDR3 bases: TGTGCCAGCAGCGTAGCTACGGGGAGGGATGAAGCTTTCTTT. Translated: CASSVATGRDEAFF.

This clone was recorded once. The chain recombines TRBV10-3 with TRBJ1-2, with 7 bases fitting TRBD1. Germline V gene sequence: CDR1 ENHRY, CDR2 SYGVKD. V trimming: 6 bases; J trimming: 5 bases; junction bases outside the gene matches: 9. This CDR3 contains 14 residues. The CDR3 protein is CAIRSGTEGYGYTF. In nucleotides, the CDR3 is TGTGCCATCAGATCCGGGACAGAGGGGTATGGCTACACCTTC.

The chain links TRBV9 to TRBJ2-7; 7 bases match TRBD1. This CDR3 is 13 amino acids long. Germline lookup yields CDR1 SGDLS and CDR2 YYNGEE. The trim removed 0 bases at V and 7 bases at J, leaving 4 bases unmatched. The CDR3 DNA reads TGTGCCAGCAGCGTAGTCTCACAGGGGGAGCAGTACTTC. Translation gives CASSVVSQGEQYF.

V is TRBV18 and J is TRBJ2-7, with 11 nucleotides matching TRBD1. The CDR3 consists of 16 residues. Unmatched junction bases numbered 3, after V lost 2 bases and J lost 0 bases. Looked up from germline, CDR1 is KGHSH and CDR2 is LQKENI. This CDR3 is CASSPFGTGGSYEQYV. CDR3 sequence (DNA): TGTGCCAGCTCACCATTTGGGACAGGGGGCTCCTACGAGCAGTACGTC.